The T cell receptor beta chain described here comes from a study of blood T cell repertoires in COVID-19. Study at large: The United States, Italy and Spain supplied acute and convalescent COVID-19 samples. PBMCs, B-cell-depleted T cells, or T cells provided the cDNA or gDNA that made up the material.

The CDR3 has 13 amino acids. Between the trimmed V and J ends, which lost 2 bases and 3 bases, there was a span of 8 bases. Germline CDR1 is LNHDA and CDR2 is SQIVND (reference sequence). Study processing details: Researchers report that nucleated cell counts were estimated from reference gene primer amplification. Only in-frame clones appear in the TCRdb table, and some are missing; sequencing was by immunoSEQ multiplex PCR. V and J calls and clone size are those listed in that table; D and trimming were worked out from the DNA. The data contain about 84,000 clones, around 80% of them singletons. The source of this sequence is a woman aged 80 or over with acute or convalescent COVID-19. The chain links TRBV19 to TRBJ2-7; a weak D match, TRBD1 (6 bases). The sample comprised peripheral blood. The CDR3 loop reads CASSIMDSYEQYF. The CDR3 nucleotides read TGTGCCAGTAGTATAATGGACAGCTACGAGCAGTACTTC.